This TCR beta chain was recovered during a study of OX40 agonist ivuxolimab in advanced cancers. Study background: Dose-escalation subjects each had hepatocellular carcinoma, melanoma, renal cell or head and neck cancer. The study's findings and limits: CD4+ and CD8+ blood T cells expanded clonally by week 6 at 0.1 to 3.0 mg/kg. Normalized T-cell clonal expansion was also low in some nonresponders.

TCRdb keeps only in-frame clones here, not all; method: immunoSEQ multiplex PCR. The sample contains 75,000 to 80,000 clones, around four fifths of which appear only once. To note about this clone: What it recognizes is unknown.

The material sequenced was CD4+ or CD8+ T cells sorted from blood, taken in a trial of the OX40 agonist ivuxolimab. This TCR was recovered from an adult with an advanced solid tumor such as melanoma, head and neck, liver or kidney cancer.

In nucleotides, the CDR3 is TGTGCCAGCAGCTTGGTCGAGGCGGAAGCTTTCTTT. Amino acids: CASSLVEAEAFF. This rearrangement joins TRBV5-4 to TRBJ1-1; D is unresolved. With 0 bases removed from V and 8 bases from J, the gap between germline ends came to 8 bases. The CDR3 loop spans 12 amino acids. Germline CDR1 is SGHNT and CDR2 is YYREEE (reference sequence).